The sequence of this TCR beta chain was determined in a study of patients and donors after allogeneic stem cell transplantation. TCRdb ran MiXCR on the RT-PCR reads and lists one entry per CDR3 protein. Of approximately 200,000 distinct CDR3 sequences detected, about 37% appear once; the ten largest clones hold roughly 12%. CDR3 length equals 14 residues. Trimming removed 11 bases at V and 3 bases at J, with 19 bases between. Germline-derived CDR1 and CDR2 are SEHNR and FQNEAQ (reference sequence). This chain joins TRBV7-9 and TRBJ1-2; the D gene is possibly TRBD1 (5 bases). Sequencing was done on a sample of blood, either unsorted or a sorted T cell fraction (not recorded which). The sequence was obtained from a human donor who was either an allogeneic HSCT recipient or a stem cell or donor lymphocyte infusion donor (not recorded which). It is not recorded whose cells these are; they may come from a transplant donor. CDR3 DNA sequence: TGTGCCCTTAGCCGGGGCAGGGAGGACTATGGCTACACCTTC. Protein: CALSRGREDYGYTF.